The source of this T cell receptor beta chain is a study of neoadjuvant anti-PD-1 for oral cavity cancer. Patients had newly diagnosed, untreated stage II-IVA oral cavity squamous cell carcinoma. The method was immunoSEQ multiplex PCR; TCRdb's version includes in-frame clones alone and lacks a portion of them. Found here are 55,000 to 75,000 clones, approximately 79% of them singletons; the top ten hold 2.5% to 3%. Germline CDR1 SGHKS, CDR2 YYEKEE (reference sequence). The CDR3 has 14 residues. Trimming took 6 bases from V and 9 from J, leaving 16 bases between them. The clonotype was recovered from a person between 40 and 80 years old with oral cavity squamous cell carcinoma. The chain carries TRBV5-5 and TRBJ1-6; no reliable D call. The sequences come from PBMCs, collected before nivolumab (anti-PD-1) treatment. The chain's CDR3 is CASMVLSGGSPLHF. For the CDR3, the DNA is TGTGCCAGCATGGTGCTCTCGGGAGGTTCACCCCTCCACTTT.